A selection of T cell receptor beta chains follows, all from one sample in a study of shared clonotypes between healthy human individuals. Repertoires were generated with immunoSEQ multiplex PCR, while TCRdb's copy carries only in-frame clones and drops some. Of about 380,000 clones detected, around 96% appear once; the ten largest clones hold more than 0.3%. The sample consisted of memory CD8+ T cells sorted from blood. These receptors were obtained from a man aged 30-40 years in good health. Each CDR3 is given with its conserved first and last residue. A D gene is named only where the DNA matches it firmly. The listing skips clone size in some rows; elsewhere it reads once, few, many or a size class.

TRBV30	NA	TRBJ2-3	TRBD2	CAWSFGLAGGDTQYF	TGTGCCTGGAGTTTCGGACTAGCGGGAGGCGATACGCAGTATTTT
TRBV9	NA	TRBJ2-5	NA	CASSPHGREETQYF	TGTGCCAGCAGCCCCCACGGCAGGGAGGAGACCCAGTACTTC
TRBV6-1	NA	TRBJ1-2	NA	CTSSEAVEASLYGYTF	TGTACCAGCAGTGAAGCGGTGGAGGCCTCCCTCTATGGCTACACCTTC
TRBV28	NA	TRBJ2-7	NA	CASSPQGSAYEQYF	TGTGCCAGCAGTCCACAGGGTTCCGCCTACGAGCAGTACTTC
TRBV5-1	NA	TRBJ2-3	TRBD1	CASSLDPTGVGQYF	TGCGCCAGCAGCTTAGATCCGACAGGGGTCGGGCAGTATTTT
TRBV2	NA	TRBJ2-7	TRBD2	CASSIIAGGPYEQYF	TGTGCCAGCAGTATTATAGCGGGAGGGCCCTACGAGCAGTACTTC
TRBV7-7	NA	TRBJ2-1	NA	CASSRGLSSYNEQFF	TGTGCTAGCAGTCGCGGACTGAGCTCCTACAATGAGCAGTTCTTC
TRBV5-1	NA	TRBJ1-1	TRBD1	CASSGGQGNTEAFF	TGCGCCAGCAGCGGGGGACAGGGTAACACTGAAGCTTTCTTT
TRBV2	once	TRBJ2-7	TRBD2	CASGLITSGSEQYF	TGTGCCAGCGGTCTTATTACTAGCGGGAGTGAGCAGTACTTC
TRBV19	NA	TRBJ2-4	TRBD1	CASSAGTEGTKNIQYF	TGTGCCAGTAGTGCCGGGACAGAGGGAACCAAAAACATTCAGTACTTC
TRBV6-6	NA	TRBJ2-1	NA	CASRPLLGEPYNEQFF	TGTGCCAGCAGACCGCTTTTGGGGGAGCCCTACAATGAGCAGTTCTTC
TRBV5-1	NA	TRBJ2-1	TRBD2	CASRLAGPYNEQFF	TGCGCCAGCAGACTAGCGGGACCTTACAATGAGCAGTTCTTC
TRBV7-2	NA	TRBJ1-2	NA	CASSLLLYGYTF	TGTGCCAGCAGCTTACTTCTCTATGGCTACACCTTC
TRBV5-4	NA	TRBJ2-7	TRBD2	CASSPGTSRAYEQYF	TGTGCCAGCAGCCCGGGGACTAGCAGAGCCTACGAGCAGTACTTC
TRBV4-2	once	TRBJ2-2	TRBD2	CASSQAPSGPSNTGELFF	TGTGCCAGCAGCCAAGCGCCTAGCGGGCCGTCGAACACCGGGGAGCTGTTTTTT
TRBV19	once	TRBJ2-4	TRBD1	CASAPESRQGQYF	TGTGCCAGTGCGCCCGAAAGCAGACAGGGCCAGTACTTC
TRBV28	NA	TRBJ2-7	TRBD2	CASSAPTSGRTYEQYF	TGTGCCAGCAGTGCGCCGACTAGCGGGAGGACCTACGAGCAGTACTTC
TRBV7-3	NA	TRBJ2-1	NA	CASSPDPLRNEQFF	TGTGCCAGCAGCCCAGATCCTCTCCGCAATGAGCAGTTCTTC
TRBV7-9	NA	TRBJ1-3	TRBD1	CASSLGGGTGNTIYF	TGTGCCAGCAGCTTAGGAGGGGGCACTGGAAACACCATATATTTT
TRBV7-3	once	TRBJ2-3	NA	CASSSSTDTQYF	TGTGCCAGCAGCTCGTCCACAGATACGCAGTATTTT
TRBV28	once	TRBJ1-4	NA	CASSPQPIREKLFF	TGTGCCAGCAGTCCACAGCCAATAAGGGAAAAACTGTTTTTT
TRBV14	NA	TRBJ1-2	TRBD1	CASSQAGTGGSYGYTF	TGTGCCAGCAGCCAAGCCGGTACAGGGGGCTCCTATGGCTACACCTTC
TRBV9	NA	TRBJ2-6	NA	CASSAESSGANVLTF	TGTGCCAGCAGCGCGGAGTCCTCTGGGGCCAACGTCCTGACTTTC
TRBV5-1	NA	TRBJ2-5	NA	CASSFGVRQETQYF	TGCGCCAGCAGCTTTGGGGTACGCCAAGAGACCCAGTACTTC
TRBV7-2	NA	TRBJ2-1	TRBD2	CASSFTSGTRYNEQFF	TGTGCCAGCAGCTTCACTAGCGGGACAAGGTACAATGAGCAGTTCTTC
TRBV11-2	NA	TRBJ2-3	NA	CASSLTLDTQYF	TGTGCCAGCAGCTTAACTTTGGATACGCAGTATTTT
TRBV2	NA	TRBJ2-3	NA	CASSELGGDTQYF	TGTGCCAGCAGTGAACTGGGCGGTGATACGCAGTATTTT
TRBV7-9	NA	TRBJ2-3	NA	CASSNDYSGTDTQYF	TGTGCCAGCAGCAACGACTACAGCGGCACAGATACGCAGTATTTT
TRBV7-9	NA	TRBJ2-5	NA	CASSPLQETQYF	TGTGCCAGCAGCCCCCTACAAGAGACCCAGTACTTC
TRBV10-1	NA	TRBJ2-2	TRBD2	CASSESQGTSGSTGELFF	TGCGCCAGCAGTGAGTCGCAGGGGACTAGCGGGAGCACCGGGGAGCTGTTTTTT
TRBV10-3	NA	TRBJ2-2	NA	CAIGFRETGFSGELFF	TGTGCCATCGGGTTCCGGGAGACCGGGTTCTCCGGGGAGCTGTTTTTT
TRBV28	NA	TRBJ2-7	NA	CASGTVPYEQYF	TGTGCCAGCGGGACGGTCCCCTACGAGCAGTACTTC
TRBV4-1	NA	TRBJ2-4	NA	CASSQVGAGLAKNIQYF	TGCGCCAGCAGCCAAGTCGGGGCAGGTTTAGCCAAAAACATTCAGTACTTC
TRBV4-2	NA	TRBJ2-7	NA	CASSQDRGEQYF	TGTGCCAGCAGCCAAGACCGGGGCGAGCAGTACTTC
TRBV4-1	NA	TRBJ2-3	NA	CASSRGPGTDTQYF	TGCGCCAGCAGCCGCGGGCCTGGGACAGATACGCAGTATTTT
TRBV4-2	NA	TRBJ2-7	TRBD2	CASSQLAGGYEQYF	TGTGCCAGCAGCCAACTAGCGGGAGGGTACGAGCAGTACTTC
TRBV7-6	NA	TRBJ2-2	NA	CASSSPYGLAGELFF	TGTGCCAGCAGCTCCCCTTATGGGTTGGCCGGGGAGCTGTTTTTT
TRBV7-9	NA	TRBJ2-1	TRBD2	CASSLNGAGGREQFF	TGTGCCAGCAGCTTAAATGGAGCGGGAGGCAGGGAGCAGTTCTTC
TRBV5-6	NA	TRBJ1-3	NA	CASSFVDRWENTIYF	TGTGCCAGCAGCTTCGTCGACAGGTGGGAAAACACCATATATTTT
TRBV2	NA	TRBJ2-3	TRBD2	CASSSGLAGPTDTQYF	TGTGCCAGCAGTTCAGGACTAGCGGGTCCCACAGATACGCAGTATTTT
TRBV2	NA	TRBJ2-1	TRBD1	CASVTGTGAYNEQFF	TGTGCCAGCGTAACCGGGACAGGGGCCTACAATGAGCAGTTCTTC
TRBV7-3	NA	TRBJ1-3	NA	CASRFKGVSNGNTIYF	TGTGCCAGCAGGTTCAAAGGGGTTTCCAATGGAAACACCATATATTTT
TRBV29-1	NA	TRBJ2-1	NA	CSVEGTHYNEQFF	TGCAGCGTTGAGGGGACTCACTACAATGAGCAGTTCTTC
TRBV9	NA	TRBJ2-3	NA	CASSVVPRLSTDTQYF	TGTGCCAGCAGCGTAGTACCGCGACTGAGCACAGATACGCAGTATTTT
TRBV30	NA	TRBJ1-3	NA	CARSRGASGNTIYF	TGTGCCCGGAGCCGGGGGGCCTCTGGAAACACCATATATTTT
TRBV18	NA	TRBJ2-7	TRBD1	CASSPNTGASYEQYF	TGTGCCAGCTCACCGAATACAGGGGCCTCCTACGAGCAGTACTTC
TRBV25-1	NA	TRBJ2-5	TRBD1	CASSGQGTKETQYF	TGTGCCAGCAGCGGACAGGGAACGAAAGAGACCCAGTACTTC
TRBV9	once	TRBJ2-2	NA	CASSPRVGELFF	TGTGCCAGCAGCCCGAGGGTGGGGGAGCTGTTTTTT
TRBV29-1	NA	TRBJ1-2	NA	CSVPHNYGYTF	TGCAGCGTGCCCCATAACTATGGCTACACCTTC
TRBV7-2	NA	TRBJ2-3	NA	CASSLPRITDRTDTQYF	TGTGCCAGCAGCCTCCCGAGAATCACCGACCGCACAGATACGCAGTATTTT
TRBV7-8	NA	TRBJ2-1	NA	CASSLVLADVYNEQFF	TGTGCCAGCAGCTTAGTTCTAGCAGACGTCTACAATGAGCAGTTCTTC
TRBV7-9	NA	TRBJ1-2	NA	CASSPQADKADGYTF	TGTGCCAGCAGCCCGCAGGCGGACAAAGCGGATGGCTACACCTTC
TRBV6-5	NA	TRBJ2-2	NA	CASTRGGENTGELFF	TGTGCCAGCACCCGAGGAGGGGAGAACACCGGGGAGCTGTTTTTT
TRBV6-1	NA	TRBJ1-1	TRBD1	CASSDATTGGTEAFF	TGTGCCAGCAGTGACGCCACCACAGGGGGCACTGAAGCTTTCTTT
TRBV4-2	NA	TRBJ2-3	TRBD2	CASSQEGTSGANTDTQYF	TGTGCCAGCAGCCAAGAGGGGACTAGCGGTGCTAACACAGATACGCAGTATTTT
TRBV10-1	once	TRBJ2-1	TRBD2	CASRDQHKQREGGNEQFF	TGCGCCAGCAGAGATCAACATAAACAGCGGGAGGGGGGGAATGAGCAGTTCTTC
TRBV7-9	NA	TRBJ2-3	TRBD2	CASSLSGRASDTQYF	TGTGCCAGCAGCCTTAGCGGGAGGGCCTCAGATACGCAGTATTTT
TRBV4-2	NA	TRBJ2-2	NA	CASSQGSGEVGELFF	TGTGCCAGCAGCCAAGGTTCGGGGGAGGTCGGGGAGCTGTTTTTT
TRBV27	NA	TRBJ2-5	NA	CASSLYAGPETQYF	TGTGCCAGCAGTTTATATGCAGGGCCAGAGACCCAGTACTTC